This T cell receptor beta chain was sequenced for a study of shared clonotypes between healthy human individuals. Overall study results and limits: Rarefaction demonstrated incomplete sorted-subset sequencing despite large depth.

The table came from immunoSEQ multiplex PCR; TCRdb's copy has only in-frame clones and leaves some out. The sample carries about 2.3 million clones, just over 90% recorded once. Of note for this clone: What it binds is not known.

Trimming removed 4 bases at V and 4 bases at J, with 16 bases between. The CDR3 has 15 amino acids. The germline gives CDR1 SGHTA, CDR2 FQGTGA. Sequencing used naive CD4+ T cells from PBMCs. As for subset: CD45RA+ positively selected. The J gene is TRBJ1-2, the V gene TRBV7-3; D gene unclear. This clonotype was obtained from a man aged 18 to 30 in good health. Some clones in this sample may be carry-over from other donors' samples. Here the CDR3 DNA reads TGTGCCAGCAGCTCGACCCCGGGGATTCCCTATGGCTACACCTTC. Its translation: CASSSTPGIPYGYTF.